These 29 T cell receptor beta chains came from one sample sequenced in a study of a mutant IDH1 vaccine in newly diagnosed glioma. Time point: week 5, during vaccination. The vaccine gave 300 ug of a 20-mer mutant IDH1 peptide subcutaneously per dose. The antigens of these receptors remain unknown. Repertoires were generated with immunoSEQ multiplex PCR, while TCRdb's copy carries only in-frame clones and drops some. The sample includes about 38,000 clones, roughly 76% of them seen just once. The starting material was PBMCs, obtained from a glioma patient whose treatment included an IDH1 peptide vaccine. The source is a man aged 50 to 59 with glioma.

The table lists this clone with a few counts. This sequence joins TRBV6-4 and TRBJ1-1; D not certain. From germline, CDR1 is MRHNA and CDR2 SNTAGT. There are 13 residues in the CDR3. Trimming pared 3 bases from V and 1 base from J, leaving 6 bases between. DNA for the CDR3: TGTGCCAGCAGTGAACGTGCGAACACTGAAGCTTTCTTT. This translates into CASSERANTEAFF.

The chain joins TRBV28 to TRBJ2-2, with 8 bases identical to TRBD1. The CDR3 is 15 residues long. V lost 6 bases and J lost 0; bases outside the gene matches: 3. Germline V CDR1 and CDR2: MDHEN, SYDVKM. CDR3 coding DNA: TGTGCCAGCAGGTCGGACAGGGCGAACACCGGGGAGCTGTTTTTT. Its translation is CASRSDRANTGELFF.

The chain couples TRBV7-2 to TRBJ2-3; TRBD2 matches 11 bases. CDR1 is SGHTA, CDR2 FQGNSA, per germline. CDR3 length equals 15 residues. Trimming cost V 5 bases and J 1 base; bases outside gene matches: 2. The CDR3 DNA is TGTGCCAGCAGCCAGGGACTAGCGGGCACAGATACGCAGTATTTT. This sequence encodes CASSQGLAGTDTQYF.

This clone has a handful of counts. The gene calls are TRBV28 and TRBJ1-5; D is unresolved. This CDR3 region has 12 residues. Trimming removed 10 bases from V and 7 bases from J, with 14 bases in between. Germline CDR1 MDHEN, CDR2 SYDVKM. CDR3 DNA: TGTGCCATCAACTTTGGAACCCAGCCCCAGCATTTT. It codes for CAINFGTQPQHF.

The chain couples TRBV5-3 to TRBJ1-1; TRBD1 matches at 8 bases. TRBV5-3 carries the ORF label, with uncertain function. The CDR3 covers 12 residues. V lost 0 bases and J lost 12; bases outside the gene matches: 4. The CDR3 loop is CARSLGTGRSFF. The CDR3 coding sequence is TGTGCCAGAAGCTTGGGGACAGGGAGGTCTTTCTTT.

This chain connects TRBV5-1 to TRBJ1-1; D remains ambiguous. The CDR3 runs 14 residues. The V gene's germline CDR1 is SGHRS and CDR2 YFSETQ. V dropped 3 bases and J dropped 0 bases, with 9 bases sitting between them. The DNA for the CDR3 is TGCGCCAGCAGCTCAGCGACGGTGAACACTGAAGCTTTCTTT. Its protein is CASSSATVNTEAFF.

This chain uses TRBV2 with TRBJ2-3; 9 bases align to TRBD1. This CDR3 region has 15 residues. From germline, CDR1 is SNHLY and CDR2 FYNNEI. V shed 4 bases, J shed 0 bases, and the junction held 2 bases outside the gene matches. The CDR3 reads CASSAGTGSTDTQYF. DNA for the CDR3: TGTGCCAGCAGTGCCGGGACAGGGAGCACAGATACGCAGTATTTT.

This clone was counted once. This sequence joins TRBV11-2 and TRBJ2-1, with 12 nucleotides matching TRBD2. Per germline, CDR1 SGHAT and CDR2 FQNNGV. Germline trimming cut 7 bases from V and 9 bases from J; bases unmatched to any gene: 7. CDR3 length: 14 residues. The CDR3 loop reads CASNPSGGAGEQFF. The DNA for the CDR3 is TGTGCCAGCAACCCTAGCGGGGGGGCCGGTGAGCAGTTCTTC.

This clone was observed a handful of times. The V call is TRBV30, the J call TRBJ1-5; TRBD1 might be the D (6 bases). Trimming took off 3 bases at V and 5 bases at J, with 8 bases between the two ends. CDR1 GTSNPN and CDR2 SVGIG come from the germline V gene (reference sequence). The CDR3 contains 12 residues. The CDR3 DNA reads TGTGCCTGGAGACAGGGCGATCAGCCCCAGCATTTT. Its translation: CAWRQGDQPQHF. Combining the CDR3 with reference TRBV30 and TRBJ1-5 gives the whole variable domain SQTIHQWPATLVQPVGSPLSLECTVEGTSNPNLYWYRQAAGRGLQLLFYSVGIGQISSEVPQNLSASRPQDRQFILSSKKLLLSDSGFYLCAWRQGDQPQHFGDGTRLSIL.

The rearrangement uses TRBV5-4 and TRBJ2-5, with TRBD2 identical over 9 bases. Trimming at V came to 0 bases and at J to 5 bases, leaving 8 bases not matched to a gene. CDR1 is SGHNT, CDR2 YYREEE, per germline (reference sequence). The CDR3 loop spans 16 amino acids. The CDR3 DNA follows: TGTGCCAGCAGCTTGGCCGGAAAGCGGGAGGCGGAGACCCAGTACTTC. Protein product: CASSLAGKREAETQYF.

This clone was counted once. V gene TRBV4-1 combines with J gene TRBJ1-2, with D perhaps matching TRBD1 (5 bases). The CDR3 is 13 amino acids. Germline loops: CDR1 MGHRA, CDR2 YSYEKL. Between the trimmed V and J ends, which lost 3 bases and 7 bases, there was a span of 12 bases. The CDR3: CASSHDSIGGYTF. CDR3 in DNA: TGCGCCAGCAGCCACGACAGCATCGGTGGCTACACCTTC.

The chain joins TRBV19 to TRBJ2-7; D remains ambiguous. The CDR3 consists of 13 residues. Germline CDR1 and CDR2: LNHDA and SQIVND (reference sequence). Deletions cut 4 bases from V and 6 bases from J, with 13 bases between. The CDR3 nucleotides are TGTGCCAGTAGTAGTGGGTTTTCCCTCGAGCAGTACTTC. Translating gives CASSSGFSLEQYF.

The genes are TRBV18 and TRBJ2-7; 8 nucleotides align to TRBD2. The trim removed 6 bases at V and 5 bases at J, leaving 12 bases unmatched. From germline, CDR1 is KGHSH and CDR2 LQKENI. The CDR3 spans 15 residues. The DNA for the CDR3 is TGTGCCAGCTCGCTCACGGGGGGGAGGGCCCACGAGCAGTACTTC. Its translation: CASSLTGGRAHEQYF.

The rearrangement joins TRBV30 to TRBJ1-2, with D unclear. The CDR3 is 13 residues long. The ends were cut back, 0 bases at V and 8 bases at J, with 13 bases in the middle. Germline V lookup: CDR1 GTSNPN, CDR2 SVGIG (reference sequence). The CDR3 region is CAWSVNTRSGYTF. CDR3 coding DNA: TGTGCCTGGAGTGTAAATACCAGGAGCGGCTACACCTTC.

V gene TRBV4-1 combines with J gene TRBJ1-1; 8 nucleotides line up with TRBD1. The CDR3 has 18 residues. The V gene end was trimmed by 6 bases and the J gene end by 1 base; junction bases not matched to a gene: 16. The germline gives CDR1 MGHRA, CDR2 YSYEKL. The CDR3 region has the DNA TGCGCCAGCAGGGAAGGGGTGGGGACAGGAGAAAGGAACACTGAAGCTTTCTTT. It specifies CASREGVGTGERNTEAFF.

The chain recombines TRBV5-6 with TRBJ2-4; a possible D gene is TRBD2 (5 bases). This CDR3 is 14 amino acids long. V dropped 7 bases and J dropped 8 bases, with 19 bases sitting between them. Germline CDR1 SGHDT, CDR2 YYEEEE. The CDR3 bases are TGTGCCAGCGCGGTCTTTAACCTCGGGGACATTCAGTACTTC. Its protein product is CASAVFNLGDIQYF.

This chain uses TRBV27 with TRBJ2-7; the match to TRBD2 covers 10 bases. The CDR3 loop spans 16 amino acids. Germline CDR1 is MNHEY and CDR2 is SMNVEV (reference sequence). Trimming at V came to 4 bases and at J to 0 bases, leaving 6 bases not matched to a gene. CDR3: CASSSPTSGLSYEQYF. Here the CDR3 DNA reads TGTGCCAGCAGTTCCCCGACTAGCGGGCTCTCCTACGAGCAGTACTTC.

This clone has only a few counts. CDR3 sequence reads: CASSETSNTGELFF. The CDR3 coding sequence is TGTGCCAGCAGTGAAACTTCGAACACCGGGGAGCTGTTTTTT. The chain joins TRBV6-1 to TRBJ2-2; D is undetermined. Trimming stripped 2 bases from V and 0 bases from J, with 4 bases between. This CDR3 spans 14 amino acids. Germline V lookup: CDR1 MNHNS, CDR2 SASEGT.

The V call is TRBV9, the J call TRBJ1-3, with D possibly being TRBD1 (5 bases). The ends were cut back, 0 bases at V and 4 bases at J, with 8 bases in the middle. The CDR3 is 14 amino acids. Per germline, CDR1 SGDLS and CDR2 YYNGEE. The CDR3 is CASSVGQGGNTIYF. The CDR3 DNA is TGTGCCAGCAGCGTAGGGCAGGGAGGAAACACCATATATTTT. Complete variable domain (other parts from reference TRBV9 and TRBJ1-3): DSGVTQTPKHLITATGQRVTLRCSPRSGDLSVYWYQQSLDQGLQFLIQYYNGEERAKGNILERFSAQQFPDLHSELNLSSLELGDSALYFCASSVGQGGNTIYFGEGSWLTVV.

This clone was counted a few times. The rearrangement uses TRBV28 and TRBJ1-5; the match to TRBD1 covers 9 bases. J lost 6 bases, V lost 3 bases, and 3 bases had no gene match. The CDR3 length is 14 residues. Germline V gene sequence: CDR1 MDHEN, CDR2 SYDVKM. The CDR3 region has the DNA TGTGCCAGCAGTTTTACAGGGGGCATTCAGCCCCAGCATTTT. Translating it yields CASSFTGGIQPQHF.

This clone showed up just a few times. V is TRBV2 and J is TRBJ1-2; TRBD1 aligns across 7 bases. The CDR3 runs 12 residues. The ends lost 8 bases at V and 2 bases at J; junction bases unmatched: 2. CDR1 and CDR2 from the germline V gene are SNHLY and FYNNEI. The CDR3 reads CASGQANYGYTF. CDR3 nucleotide sequence: TGTGCCAGCGGACAGGCAAACTATGGCTACACCTTC. Using reference TRBV2 and TRBJ1-2 for the parts outside the CDR3, the full variable domain is EPEVTQTPSHQVTQMGQEVILRCVPISNHLYFYWYRQILGQKVEFLVSFYNNEISEKSEIFDDQFSVERPDGSNFTLKIRSTKLEDSAMYFCASGQANYGYTFGSGTRLTVV.

This clone was detected a few times. V is TRBV6-6 and J is TRBJ2-7; TRBD2 aligns across 13 bases. The CDR3 is 12 amino acids. Losses at the gene ends were 10 bases for V and 5 bases for J; bases not matched to a gene: 2. The germline V gene encodes CDR1 MNHNY and CDR2 SVGAGI (reference sequence). The CDR3 sequence is CATGLAGDEQYF. Here the CDR3 DNA reads TGTGCCACCGGACTAGCGGGAGACGAGCAGTACTTC.

The rearrangement links TRBV7-2 to TRBJ2-7; 7 nucleotides agree with TRBD1. Trimming removed 6 bases from V and 0 bases from J; junction bases left unmatched: 11. Germline V CDR1 and CDR2: SGHTA, FQGNSA. This CDR3 is 16 amino acids long. The CDR3: CASSQTGTASSYEQYF. The CDR3 bases are TGTGCCAGCAGTCAAACCGGGACAGCTAGCTCCTACGAGCAGTACTTC.

This clone has just one count. This chain connects TRBV4-3 to TRBJ2-3, with TRBD2 as a possible D gene (5 bases). Germline CDR1 LGHNA, CDR2 YSLEER. The V gene lost 3 bases and the J gene lost 4 bases, with 8 bases spanning the gap. The CDR3 sequence is 13 residues long. CDR3 sequence reads: CASSQLGADTQYF. For the CDR3, the DNA is TGCGCCAGCAGCCAGCTCGGGGCAGATACGCAGTATTTT.

V is TRBV5-1 and J is TRBJ2-7, with D unclear. Germline CDR1 and CDR2: SGHRS and YFSETQ. This CDR3 region has 16 residues. V gave up 5 bases and J gave up 0 bases, with 18 bases separating them. The CDR3 here is CASRLAPTLSSYEQYF. The CDR3 DNA sequence: TGCGCCAGCAGGCTGGCCCCAACTCTGAGCTCCTACGAGCAGTACTTC.

The chain combines TRBV5-6 with TRBJ1-2, with TRBD1 identical over 7 bases. Germline loops: CDR1 SGHDT, CDR2 YYEEEE. Losses at the gene ends were 4 bases for V and 0 bases for J; bases not matched to a gene: 9. The CDR3 length is 16 residues. The CDR3 DNA is TGTGCCAGCAGCGAGGACAGGCTCCCTTCTAACTATGGCTACACCTTC. Amino acids: CASSEDRLPSNYGYTF.

The chain carries TRBV5-6 and TRBJ1-1; weak D call: TRBD1 (5 bases). This CDR3 region has 15 residues. V lost 3 bases and J 1 base, leaving 13 bases between the germline ends. The germline CDR1 and CDR2 sequences are SGHDT and YYEEEE. The DNA of the CDR3 is TGTGCCAGCAGCTCCAGGCTGACAGCGAACACTGAAGCTTTCTTT. Translating it yields CASSSRLTANTEAFF.

V and J are TRBV15 and TRBJ2-7; a possible D gene is TRBD1 (5 bases). The CDR3 contains 13 residues. The V end lost 4 bases, the J end lost 0 bases, and 7 bases lay between the germline ends. Germline CDR1 and CDR2: LNHNV and YYDKDF (reference sequence). CDR3 in DNA: TGTGCCACCAGCACTGACAGCTCCTACGAGCAGTACTTC. Translation gives CATSTDSSYEQYF.

V is TRBV30 and J is TRBJ2-5; D is unclear. V was shortened by 0 bases and J by 4 bases, with 3 bases between the two germline ends. The V gene's germline CDR1 is GTSNPN and CDR2 SVGIG (reference sequence). This CDR3 spans 11 amino acids. CDR3 region: CAWSVSETQYF. CDR3 nucleotides: TGTGCCTGGAGTGTATCAGAGACCCAGTACTTC.